The clone carrying this T cell receptor (beta chain) was observed a few times. Its target is unknown. Every bit of the isolated RNA underwent reverse transcription, so sequencing read expressed TCRB transcripts. Only in-frame clones appear in the TCRdb table, and some are missing; sequencing was by immunoSEQ multiplex PCR. The data hold almost 350,000 clones, with approximately 9.9% observed a single time. Populations isolated by sorting all had purity greater than 95%. These data belong to a study of beta chain features in type 1 diabetes. General study results and limits: Moderate yet significant TCRB CDR3 shortening was seen in Type 1 diabetes patients in all four CD4+ subsets. VDJ junctions in type 1 diabetes patients carried more deletions and fewer insertions.

This sequence originates from a man under 40 with type 1 diabetes. Sequencing was carried out using central memory CD4+ T cells from blood.

Here the CDR3 DNA reads TGTGCCAGCAGCTTAGGAACAGGGCTTGGCTACACCTTC. Translation: CASSLGTGLGYTF. This chain joins TRBV7-2 and TRBJ1-2, with D perhaps matching TRBD1 (6 bases). Trimming removed 1 base from V and 7 bases from J, with 10 bases in between. Germline values: CDR1 SGHTA, CDR2 FQGNSA. There are 13 residues in the CDR3.